Described below is a single T cell receptor beta chain sequence and its context. Trimming removed 7 bases from V and 2 bases from J, with 23 bases in between. Germline V gene lookup returns CDR1 SGHDT and CDR2 YYEEEE. The CDR3 runs to 17 residues. Assay used: immunoSEQ multiplex PCR; TCRdb lists only in-frame clones, some missing. The table includes some 160,000 clones, around 90% detected once. This sample stems from a study of control samples from healthy donors and cancer patients. V is TRBV5-6 and J is TRBJ2-3; TRBD2 might be the D (7 bases). The sequencing input was blood. The source of this sequence is a woman in her twenties or thirties in good health. CDR3 sequence: CASLWGGGMGLTDTQYF. As DNA, the CDR3 is TGTGCCAGCCTATGGGGGGGCGGAATGGGCCTCACAGATACGCAGTATTTT. The full variable domain, in which reference TRBV5-6 and TRBJ2-3 provide the parts outside the CDR3, is DAGVTQSPTHLIKTRGQQVTLRCSPKSGHDTVSWYQQALGQGPQFIFQYYEEEERQRGNFPDRFSGHQFPNYSSELNVNALLLGDSALYLCASLWGGGMGLTDTQYFGPGTRLTVL.